A single T cell receptor beta chain is shown here with its context. A single count supports this clone. Its antigen has not been determined. Per-nucleotide qualities are absent, and no much larger clonotype sits a single base away. CDR1 MDHEN and CDR2 SYDVKM were looked up in the germline V gene. The germline V and J ends show losses of 7 bases and 5 bases respectively, and no gene match explains 6 bases of the junction. Measured from the cysteine to the phenylalanine, the CDR3 is 15 residues long. Of the read, only the CDR3 DNA is kept; its 45 bases are in frame from base 1. TCRbeta CDR3 regions were amplified from genomic DNA by means of the immunoSEQ Assay, a bias-controlled multiplex PCR. Processing in the source paper ran as follows. Within the assay, amplification of reference gene primers was used to estimate how many nucleated cells each sample contained. Sequence reads were collapsed and filtered to measure the absolute abundance of every unique TCRbeta CDR3 rearrangement. For each sample, productive Simpson clonality was calculated by taking the square root of Simpson's diversity index across productive rearrangements. The clones in this table, taken by TCRdb from immuneACCESS, are in-frame only. Not every clone is retained; where verified, under half of the shortfall comes from an unresolved V gene, and the cause of the rest is unknown. The V and J calls and clone size were taken over from that table, and D and trimming were inferred from the DNA. The sample table shows approximately 280,000 clones, and 80% to 95% are seen once. The ten largest make up roughly 6.8% of the sample.

This entry comes from a study of blood T cell repertoires in COVID-19 (dated by TCRdb to the early 2020s). Context from the whole study: Collaborator samples came from the United States, Italy and Spain and covered acute and convalescent phases of COVID-19. The prospective study material was composed of cDNA or gDNA derived from T cells, B-cell-depleted T cells, or PBMCs. Deeply sampled blood TCRbeta repertoires from subjects exposed to, actively infected with, or recovered from COVID-19 were included in the dataset. The repertoires were released in a freely available public database intended as a resource for research on the immune response to SARS-CoV-2. Samples were obtained from the ongoing ImmuneRACE study (first 160 participants) and from about 1,300 subjects provided by 6 global collaborators. The sample metadata nearly always contained a de-identified subject ID, COVID-19 status, age in years and sex. Where available, HLA class I and class II types were obtained from metadata supplied by the sample provider rather than from assay-based typing. Overall study outcomes, separate from this receptor: How much clinical and demographic metadata was included differed by source and by participant, and the metadata was provided uncurated.

One collaborating source in Seattle enrolled patients while the patients were actively infected and followed the patients over time throughout the course of disease. Each collaborating institution followed its own protocols to collect whole blood in K2EDTA tubes. Collaborator samples were shipped for TCRbeta analysis as frozen whole blood, isolated PBMCs, or DNA extracted from either sample type. The chain joins TRBV28 to TRBJ1-5, with 12 central nucleotides matching TRBD1. Sequencing was done on a sample of peripheral blood. The sequence derives from a woman in her thirties with COVID-19, enrolled during active disease. The sequenced DNA: TGTGCCAGCAACCGGGACAGGGGGCTCTATCAGCCCCAGCATTTT. This yields the protein CASNRDRGLYQPQHF.